What follows are 14 T cell receptor beta chains derived from one specimen sequenced in a study of shared clonotypes between healthy human individuals. Assay: immunoSEQ multiplex PCR; the TCRdb copy retains only in-frame clones and omits some. The table includes 550,000 to 700,000 clones, 73% detected once. The specimen sequenced was memory CD4+ T cells sorted from blood. This sample's subset: CD45RA-negative fraction. Receptors were obtained from a woman aged 30 to 39 in good health.

This clone has at least ten counts. The CDR3 protein is CASSPDFSNQPQHF. The DNA of the CDR3 is TGTGCCAGCAGCCCAGACTTTAGCAATCAGCCCCAGCATTTT. The chain uses TRBV2 and TRBJ1-5; D gene ambiguous. The V end lost 6 bases, the J end lost 0 bases, and 9 bases lay between the germline ends. The germline gives CDR1 SNHLY, CDR2 FYNNEI. The CDR3 totals 14 residues.

This clone was seen repeatedly, ten times or more. The chain links TRBV6-6 to TRBJ2-1, with 9 bases matching TRBD2. V lost 6 bases to trimming and J lost 7 bases; unmatched junction nucleotides: 10. The germline V gene has CDR1 MNHNY and CDR2 SVGAGI (reference sequence). The CDR3 totals 15 residues. The CDR3 DNA is TGTGCCAGCAGACGAGCCGGGACTAGCTTTAATGAGCAGTTCTTC. Amino acids: CASRRAGTSFNEQFF.

The chain uses TRBV4-1 and TRBJ2-5, with a tentative D call TRBD1 (6 bases). The V gene's germline CDR1 is MGHRA and CDR2 YSYEKL. The CDR3 sequence is 16 residues long. Trimming cost V 3 bases and J 4 bases, with 18 bases left between them. CDR3: CASSHGEPGQRETQYF. The CDR3 DNA sequence: TGCGCCAGCAGCCATGGAGAACCGGGACAAAGAGAGACCCAGTACTTC.

The chain links TRBV5-1 to TRBJ2-7; 9 nucleotides line up with TRBD1. CDR1 SGHRS and CDR2 YFSETQ come from the germline V gene. This CDR3 spans 18 amino acids. The ends lost 4 bases at V and 0 bases at J; junction bases unmatched: 14. The CDR3 reads CASSLPHTGTGSSYEQYF. As DNA, the CDR3 is TGCGCCAGCAGCCTACCTCATACAGGGACAGGGAGCTCCTACGAGCAGTACTTC.

This sequence joins TRBV7-2 and TRBJ2-1; D may correspond to TRBD1 or TRBD2 (5 bases each). V lost 4 bases and J 2 bases, leaving 12 bases between the germline ends. CDR1 is SGHTA, CDR2 FQGNSA, per germline. This CDR3 contains 15 residues. Here the CDR3 reads CASSSWDATYNEQFF. The CDR3 bases are TGTGCCAGCAGCTCTTGGGACGCAACCTACAATGAGCAGTTCTTC.

The chain joins TRBV19 to TRBJ2-7; a possible D gene is TRBD1 (5 bases). The germline V gene has CDR1 LNHDA and CDR2 SQIVND (reference sequence). The CDR3 runs 14 residues. Trimming removed 8 bases from V and 6 bases from J, with 20 bases in between. The CDR3 loop is CASSSQNLQGEQYF. The CDR3, as DNA: TGTGCCAGTTCCTCCCAGAACCTCCAGGGCGAGCAGTACTTC.

The chain couples TRBV5-1 to TRBJ1-1, with TRBD1 matching over 7 bases. Trimming removed 0 bases from V and 9 bases from J; junction bases left unmatched: 5. CDR1 is SGHRS and CDR2 is YFSETQ in the germline V gene. The CDR3 length is 13 residues. The CDR3 region has the DNA TGCGCCAGCAGCTTGGGACAGGGACCCAAAGCTTTCTTT. Protein: CASSLGQGPKAFF.

The V gene is TRBV23-1, the J gene TRBJ1-4; TRBD1 aligns across 8 bases. TRBV23-1 is classed as an ORF, of uncertain function. The ends lost 3 bases at V and 6 bases at J; junction bases unmatched: 6. The CDR3 consists of 15 residues. The CDR3 region is CASSQKDRVHEKLFF. In DNA, the CDR3 is TGCGCCAGCAGTCAGAAGGACAGGGTCCATGAAAAACTGTTTTTT.

Remarks on this clone: At one end the junction does not follow the germline gene, possibly because of a read error. This chain uses TRBV30 with TRBJ2-2; no firm D call. From germline, CDR1 is GTSNPN and CDR2 SVGIG (reference sequence). The CDR3 contains 12 residues. The CDR3 sequence: CAWSPKTGELFF. DNA for the CDR3: TGTGCCTGGAGTCCGAAGACCGGGGAGCTGTTTTTT.

Points on this clone: Other DNA sequences in the same sample also yield this CDR3. V usage is TRBV6-1 and J usage is TRBJ1-5; D possibly corresponds to TRBD1 (6 bases). V lost 5 bases to trimming and J lost 0 bases, with 8 bases between them. In germline, CDR1 is MNHNS, CDR2 SASEGT. This CDR3 is 14 amino acids long. This CDR3 is CASSRGYSNQPQHF. The DNA for the CDR3 is TGTGCCAGCAGTAGGGGGTATAGCAATCAGCCCCAGCATTTT.

The table lists this clone with a few counts. The chain uses TRBV19 and TRBJ1-5, with D maybe TRBD1 (6 bases). V dropped 2 bases and J dropped 7 bases, with 15 bases sitting between them. The CDR3 runs 15 residues. CDR1 LNHDA and CDR2 SQIVND come from the germline V gene (reference sequence). The CDR3 coding sequence is TGTGCCAGTAGTATAATGAAGGGGGATGGGCAGCCCCAGCATTTT. Translated, it gives CASSIMKGDGQPQHF.

V and J are TRBV28 and TRBJ1-4; 7 nucleotides agree with TRBD1. Germline V CDR1 and CDR2: MDHEN, SYDVKM. V lost 3 bases to trimming and J lost 3 bases; unmatched junction nucleotides: 7. The CDR3 is 16 residues long. This CDR3 is CASSLDEGAPNEKLFF. The CDR3 DNA is TGTGCCAGCAGTTTGGATGAGGGGGCTCCTAATGAAAAACTGTTTTTT.

The sample holds a few counts of this clone. This sequence joins TRBV2 and TRBJ1-2; a possible D gene is TRBD1 (6 bases). The V and J ends lost 8 bases and 6 bases respectively, with 13 bases between them. The germline gives CDR1 SNHLY, CDR2 FYNNEI. This CDR3 region has 12 residues. The CDR3 DNA reads TGTGCCAGCGAAGGACAGTTCAATGGCTACACCTTC. It is translated as CASEGQFNGYTF.

This clone was recorded once. This sequence joins TRBV28 and TRBJ1-5; 9 bases match TRBD1. The V gene end was trimmed by 3 bases and the J gene end by 1 base; junction bases not matched to a gene: 4. This CDR3 spans 16 amino acids. CDR1 is MDHEN and CDR2 is SYDVKM in the germline V gene. The CDR3 region is CASSFRQGVSNQPQHF. The CDR3 DNA is TGTGCCAGCAGTTTCCGACAGGGGGTGAGCAATCAGCCCCAGCATTTT.